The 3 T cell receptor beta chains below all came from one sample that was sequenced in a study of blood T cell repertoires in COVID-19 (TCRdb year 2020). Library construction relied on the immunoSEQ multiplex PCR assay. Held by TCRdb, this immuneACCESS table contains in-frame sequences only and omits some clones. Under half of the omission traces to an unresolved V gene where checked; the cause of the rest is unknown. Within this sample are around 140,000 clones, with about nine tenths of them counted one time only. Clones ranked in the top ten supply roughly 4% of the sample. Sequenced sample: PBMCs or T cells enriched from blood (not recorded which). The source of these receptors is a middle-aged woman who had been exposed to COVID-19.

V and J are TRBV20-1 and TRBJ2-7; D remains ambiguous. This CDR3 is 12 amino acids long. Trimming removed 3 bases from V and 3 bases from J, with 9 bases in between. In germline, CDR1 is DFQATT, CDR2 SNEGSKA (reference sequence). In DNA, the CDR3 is TGCAGTGCTAGTTGGCATAACTACGAGCAGTACTTC. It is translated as CSASWHNYEQYF.

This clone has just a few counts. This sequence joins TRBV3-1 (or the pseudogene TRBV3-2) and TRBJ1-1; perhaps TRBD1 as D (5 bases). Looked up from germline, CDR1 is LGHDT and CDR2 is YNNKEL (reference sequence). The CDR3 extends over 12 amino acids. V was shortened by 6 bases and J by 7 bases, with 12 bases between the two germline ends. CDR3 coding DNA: TGTGCCAGCAGTCTTAGACAGCATGAAGCTTTCTTT. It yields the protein CASSLRQHEAFF.

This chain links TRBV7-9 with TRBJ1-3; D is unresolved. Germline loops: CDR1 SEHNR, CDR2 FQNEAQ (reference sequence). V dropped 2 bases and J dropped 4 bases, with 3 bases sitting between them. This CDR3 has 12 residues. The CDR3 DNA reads TGTGCCAGCAGCTTACAGGGAAACACCATATATTTT. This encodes CASSLQGNTIYF.